A selection of T cell receptor beta chains follows, all from one sample in a study of T cell repertoires in cytomegalovirus infection. Their antigen targets remain unknown. One entry per CDR3 protein results from TCRdb running MiXCR on the reads. The sample consists of around 750,000 distinct CDR3 sequences, about 33% of them appearing once. The sample here was cultured CD8+ T cells from PBMCs, taken from culture after CMV antigen stimulation. The receptors here all came from a human donor in good health (CMV status not recorded). Some clones in this sample may be carry-over from other donors' samples. The CDR3 runs from the conserved cysteine through the conserved F or W. Fields, in order: CDR3 protein, CDR3 DNA, V gene, D gene, J gene, clone size. D genes are given only for firm matches. Rows may omit the clone size; those that give it use once, few, many or a size class.

cdr3_aa: CASSLFLAGEADTQYF
cdr3_nt: TGTGCCAGCAGCTTATTTCTAGCGGGGGAGGCAGATACGCAGTATTTT
v_call: TRBV7-6
d_call: TRBD2
j_call: TRBJ2-3
clone_size: many

cdr3_aa: CASSWDRFSYNEQFF
cdr3_nt: TGTGCCAGCAGCTGGGACAGATTTTCCTACAATGAGCAGTTCTTC
v_call: TRBV6-6
d_call: TRBD1
j_call: TRBJ2-1
clone_size: NA

cdr3_aa: CASGLEVNTEAFF
cdr3_nt: TGTGCTAGTGGTTTAGAAGTAAACACTGAAGCTTTCTTT
v_call: TRBV12-5
d_call: NA
j_call: TRBJ1-1
clone_size: few

cdr3_aa: CASGSASYYEQYF
cdr3_nt: TGTGCCAGCGGTTCGGCTAGTTATTACGAGCAGTACTTC
v_call: TRBV7-9
d_call: NA
j_call: TRBJ2-7
clone_size: NA

cdr3_aa: CASSLFTASPLHF
cdr3_nt: TGTGCCAGCAGCTTATTTACGGCGTCACCCCTCCACTTT
v_call: TRBV7-2
d_call: NA
j_call: TRBJ1-6
clone_size: many

cdr3_aa: CASSLETSGGDTGELFF
cdr3_nt: TGTGCCAGCAGCTTGGAAACTAGCGGGGGGGACACCGGGGAGCTGTTTTTT
v_call: TRBV5-6
d_call: TRBD2
j_call: TRBJ2-2
clone_size: NA

cdr3_aa: CATSDGQGYTGELFF
cdr3_nt: TGTGCCACCAGTGATGGACAGGGCTACACCGGGGAGCTGTTTTTT
v_call: TRBV24-1
d_call: TRBD1
j_call: TRBJ2-2
clone_size: NA

cdr3_aa: CASSLAGDPTDTQYF
cdr3_nt: TGTGCCAGCAGTTTAGCGGGGGACCCCACAGATACGCAGTATTTT
v_call: TRBV12-3/TRBV12-4
d_call: NA
j_call: TRBJ2-3
clone_size: few

cdr3_aa: CASSLVDSDTEAFF
cdr3_nt: TGTGCCAGCAGTTTAGTTGACAGTGACACTGAAGCTTTCTTT
v_call: TRBV27
d_call: NA
j_call: TRBJ1-1
clone_size: NA

cdr3_aa: CASSQGLDEQFF
cdr3_nt: TGTGCCAGCTCACAGGGGTTGGATGAGCAGTTCTTC
v_call: TRBV27
d_call: TRBD1
j_call: TRBJ2-1
clone_size: many

cdr3_aa: CASSPMGRTNEKLFF
cdr3_nt: TGTGCCAGCAGCCCCATGGGACGGACTAATGAAAAACTGTTTTTT
v_call: TRBV7-2
d_call: NA
j_call: TRBJ1-4
clone_size: many

cdr3_aa: CASSYDRFGNQETQYF
cdr3_nt: TGTGCCAGCAGCTACGACCGATTCGGAAACCAAGAGACCCAGTACTTC
v_call: TRBV6-6
d_call: NA
j_call: TRBJ2-5
clone_size: NA

cdr3_aa: CASSESLAGQGGTEAFF
cdr3_nt: TGCGCCAGCAGTGAGTCGTTGGCCGGGCAGGGGGGTACTGAAGCTTTCTTT
v_call: TRBV10-1
d_call: TRBD1
j_call: TRBJ1-1
clone_size: NA

cdr3_aa: CAIRRTDPNTGELFF
cdr3_nt: TGTGCCATCAGGAGGACAGACCCGAACACCGGGGAGCTGTTTTTT
v_call: TRBV10-3
d_call: NA
j_call: TRBJ2-2
clone_size: NA

cdr3_aa: CASSQGGGYPYEQYF
cdr3_nt: TGCGCCAGCAGCCAGGGGGGCGGTTACCCCTACGAGCAGTACTTC
v_call: TRBV4-1
d_call: NA
j_call: TRBJ2-7
clone_size: few

cdr3_aa: CASSKGVYRPPGDVLTF
cdr3_nt: TGTGCCAGCAGCAAGGGGGTATACAGGCCTCCGGGGGACGTCCTGACTTTC
v_call: TRBV5-4
d_call: NA
j_call: TRBJ2-6
clone_size: NA

cdr3_aa: CASSYGDEQYF
cdr3_nt: TGTGCCAGCAGTTACGGGGACGAGCAGTACTTC
v_call: TRBV6-2/TRBV6-3
d_call: NA
j_call: TRBJ2-7
clone_size: NA

cdr3_aa: CASSLNAPWNTEAFF
cdr3_nt: TGCGCCAGCAGCCTGAACGCCCCATGGAACACTGAAGCTTTCTTT
v_call: TRBV5-1
d_call: NA
j_call: TRBJ1-1
clone_size: NA

cdr3_aa: CSVGGTGGANTEAFF
cdr3_nt: TGCAGCGTCGGTGGGACAGGGGGCGCGAACACTGAAGCTTTCTTT
v_call: TRBV29-1
d_call: TRBD1
j_call: TRBJ1-1
clone_size: few

cdr3_aa: CSVYGTSSYNEQFF
cdr3_nt: TGCAGCGTCTACGGGACCTCCTCTTACAATGAGCAGTTCTTC
v_call: TRBV29-1
d_call: NA
j_call: TRBJ2-1
clone_size: NA

cdr3_aa: CASSQDREWNTEAFF
cdr3_nt: TGTGCCAGCAGCCAAGACCGGGAATGGAACACTGAAGCTTTCTTT
v_call: TRBV4-2
d_call: NA
j_call: TRBJ1-1
clone_size: NA

cdr3_aa: CASSQDRNSGGNEQFF
cdr3_nt: TGCGCCAGCAGCCAAGATCGTAATAGCGGGGGAAATGAGCAGTTCTTC
v_call: TRBV4-3
d_call: TRBD2
j_call: TRBJ2-1
clone_size: NA

cdr3_aa: CASSIDTYNSPLHF
cdr3_nt: TGTGCCAGTAGTATAGACACGTATAATTCACCCCTCCACTTT
v_call: TRBV19
d_call: NA
j_call: TRBJ1-6
clone_size: few

cdr3_aa: CASSSGGQGQAGELFF
cdr3_nt: TGTGCCAGCAGCTCCGGGGGACAGGGTCAAGCCGGGGAGCTGTTTTTT
v_call: TRBV7-6
d_call: TRBD1
j_call: TRBJ2-2
clone_size: once

cdr3_aa: CASLSGHLNTEAFF
cdr3_nt: TGTGCCAGCCTGTCGGGACACCTGAACACTGAAGCTTTCTTT
v_call: TRBV6-1
d_call: NA
j_call: TRBJ1-1
clone_size: few

cdr3_aa: CASSPDRGSVPLHF
cdr3_nt: TGCGCCAGCAGCCCGGATAGGGGGTCCGTCCCCCTCCACTTT
v_call: TRBV4-1
d_call: NA
j_call: TRBJ1-6
clone_size: NA

cdr3_aa: CASSEGTFPDTQYF
cdr3_nt: TGTGCCAGCAGTGAAGGGACCTTCCCAGATACGCAGTATTTT
v_call: TRBV6-1
d_call: NA
j_call: TRBJ2-3
clone_size: few

cdr3_aa: CASSEEKNYGYTF
cdr3_nt: TGTGCCAGCAGTGAAGAAAAAAACTATGGCTACACCTTC
v_call: TRBV2
d_call: NA
j_call: TRBJ1-2
clone_size: NA

cdr3_aa: CSVEGSRASYNEQFF
cdr3_nt: TGCAGCGTTGAAGGGTCCAGGGCCTCCTACAATGAGCAGTTCTTC
v_call: TRBV29-1
d_call: NA
j_call: TRBJ2-1
clone_size: NA

cdr3_aa: CASSQKVEPGHRAKNIQYF
cdr3_nt: TGCGCCAGCAGCCAGAAAGTTGAACCGGGACACCGAGCCAAAAACATTCAGTACTTC
v_call: TRBV4-1
d_call: NA
j_call: TRBJ2-4
clone_size: NA

cdr3_aa: CVSSLNSNQPQHF
cdr3_nt: TGTGTCAGCAGCTTGAATAGCAATCAGCCCCAGCATTTT
v_call: TRBV5-4
d_call: NA
j_call: TRBJ1-5
clone_size: few

cdr3_aa: CASSPGPFTDTQYF
cdr3_nt: TGTGCCAGCAGCCCTGGCCCATTCACAGATACGCAGTATTTT
v_call: TRBV3-1
d_call: NA
j_call: TRBJ2-3
clone_size: few